This T cell receptor beta chain came from a study of blood T cell repertoires in COVID-19. V gave up 0 bases and J gave up 2 bases, with 15 bases separating them. CDR1 is SGDLS and CDR2 is YYNGEE in the germline V gene. The CDR3 contains 16 residues. Libraries were prepared by immunoSEQ multiplex PCR; TCRdb keeps only in-frame clonotypes and omits some of them. The repertoire includes about 120,000 clones, 85% of them detected once, and 1.3% to 1.5% sits in the top ten. The TCR originated in a middle-aged man with acute or convalescent COVID-19. Input material: peripheral blood. This rearrangement joins TRBV9 to TRBJ2-7, with a weak D call TRBD1 (6 bases). DNA of the CDR3: TGTGCCAGCAGCGTAGTGACAGGTCTAAACCCCTACGAGCAGTACTTC. Protein sequence: CASSVVTGLNPYEQYF.